These 16 T cell receptor beta chains were sequenced from one sample in a study of lymphopenia after photon versus proton radiotherapy. The repertoire was sequenced with immunoSEQ multiplex PCR; TCRdb's copy has only in-frame clones and lacks some. The repertoire holds 30,000 or so clones, with roughly 86% as singletons. The specimen was peripheral blood, collected from a patient treated with proton-based radiotherapy. Receptors originate from a woman in her sixties or seventies with cholangiocarcinoma. Some clones in this sample may be carry-over from other donors' samples.

The CDR3, as DNA: TGTGCCAGTAGGATCTGGGATGGAAACACCATATATTTT. This sequence encodes CASRIWDGNTIYF. The chain joins TRBV19 to TRBJ1-3, with no clear D. Germline V gene sequence: CDR1 LNHDA, CDR2 SQIVND (reference sequence). The CDR3 extends over 13 amino acids. Trimming took off 6 bases at V and 3 bases at J, with 9 bases between the two ends. Filled out from reference TRBV19 and TRBJ1-3, the complete variable domain reads DGGITQSPKYLFRKEGQNVTLSCEQNLNHDAMYWYRQDPGQGLRLIYYSQIVNDFQKGDIAEGYSVSREKKESFPLTVTSAQKNPTAFYLCASRIWDGNTIYFGEGSWLTVV.

The chain uses TRBV7-3 and TRBJ2-3, with 11 bases aligning to TRBD2. Germline CDR1 SGHTA, CDR2 FQGTGA. V lost 2 bases to trimming and J lost 2 bases; unmatched junction nucleotides: 3. The CDR3 spans 16 residues. CDR3 residues: CASSLYSGGDTDTQYF. The CDR3 nucleotides are TGTGCCAGCAGCTTATATAGCGGGGGGGACACAGATACGCAGTATTTT.

The chain is built from TRBV5-1 and TRBJ2-2; D remains ambiguous. This CDR3 is 15 amino acids long. The V and J ends lost 0 bases and 1 base respectively, with 7 bases between them. The germline gives CDR1 SGHRS, CDR2 YFSETQ. CDR3 region: CASSLGHRNTGELFF. The CDR3 DNA follows: TGCGCCAGCAGCTTGGGACATAGGAACACCGGGGAGCTGTTTTTT.

V and J are TRBV18 and TRBJ2-7, with unresolved D. In germline, CDR1 is KGHSH, CDR2 LQKENI. V shed 4 bases and J shed 4 bases, with 8 bases lying between them. The length of the CDR3 is 12 residues. CDR3 DNA: TGTGCCAGCTCACGGGGTAGTTACGAGCAGTACTTC. This sequence encodes CASSRGSYEQYF.

The chain combines TRBV7-2 with TRBJ2-7; D may be TRBD1 (6 bases). This CDR3 comprises 13 residues. CDR1 and CDR2 (germline): SGHTA, FQGNSA. Trimming removed 0 bases at V and 7 bases at J, with 10 bases between. The DNA of the CDR3 is TGTGCCAGCAGCTTAGCGGTAGACAGGGAGCAGTACTTC. It yields the protein CASSLAVDREQYF.

The V and J genes are TRBV28 and TRBJ2-7; D gene unclear. This CDR3 region has 11 residues. Germline V gives CDR1 MDHEN, CDR2 SYDVKM. Trimming removed 11 bases at V and 0 bases at J, with 8 bases between. CDR3 sequence (DNA): TGTGCCGCTCGGAACTCCTACGAGCAGTACTTC. Translation: CAARNSYEQYF.

This clone came up once. V gene TRBV9 combines with J gene TRBJ2-1; 9 positions match TRBD2. Trimming removed 4 bases from V and 10 bases from J; junction bases left unmatched: 12. Germline assignment: CDR1 SGDLS and CDR2 YYNGEE. The CDR3 totals 15 residues. CDR3 sequence reads: CASSSKPGLADEQFF. In nucleotides, the CDR3 is TGTGCCAGCAGCTCCAAACCGGGACTAGCTGACGAGCAGTTCTTC.

The chain links TRBV9 to TRBJ2-7; weak D call: TRBD1 (6 bases). Germline V lookup: CDR1 SGDLS, CDR2 YYNGEE. V lost 3 bases to trimming and J lost 3 bases, with 16 bases between them. The CDR3 covers 15 residues. CDR3 sequence: CASSAGAGVGYEQYF. CDR3 in DNA: TGTGCCAGCAGCGCCGGCGCAGGGGTCGGCTACGAGCAGTACTTC.

The V gene is TRBV2, the J gene TRBJ1-4, with 7 bases lining up with TRBD1. The trim removed 5 bases at V and 1 base at J, leaving 4 bases unmatched. The CDR3 length is 15 residues. Germline CDR1 is SNHLY and CDR2 is FYNNEI. The CDR3 DNA is TGTGCCAGCAGTAAAAGGGACAGAACTAATGAAAAACTGTTTTTT. It encodes CASSKRDRTNEKLFF.

This chain links TRBV19 with TRBJ1-2; tentative D call: TRBD1 (6 bases). V lost 5 bases and J 6 bases, leaving 19 bases between the germline ends. Germline lookup yields CDR1 LNHDA and CDR2 SQIVND (reference sequence). This CDR3 comprises 15 residues. This chain's CDR3 is CASSPQAGTFNGYTF. In DNA form, the CDR3 reads TGTGCCAGTAGTCCGCAGGCCGGGACATTTAATGGCTACACCTTC.

The table lists this clone with a few counts. This rearrangement joins TRBV5-1 to TRBJ1-1; 9 nucleotides line up with TRBD1. The trim removed 3 bases at V and 2 bases at J, leaving 5 bases unmatched. There are 15 residues in the CDR3. Germline values: CDR1 SGHRS, CDR2 YFSETQ. The CDR3 sequence is CASSSSTGGNTEAFF. CDR3 nucleotide sequence: TGCGCCAGCAGCTCCTCGACAGGGGGTAACACTGAAGCTTTCTTT.

The J gene is TRBJ2-3, the V gene TRBV9, with D maybe TRBD2 (5 bases). Trimming cost V 0 bases and J 9 bases, with 17 bases left between them. The CDR3 has 15 amino acids. Germline CDR1 reads SGDLS; CDR2 reads YYNGEE. CDR3 in DNA: TGTGCCAGCAGCGTAGCTACGGGGAACCCTAGCACGCAGTATTTT. Its translation is CASSVATGNPSTQYF.

The chain employs TRBV4-1 and TRBJ2-7; no clear D. V lost 1 base, J lost 1 base, and 8 bases lay in between. The CDR3 is 14 residues long. The germline V gene encodes CDR1 MGHRA and CDR2 YSYEKL. CDR3 DNA: TGCGCCAGCAGCCAAGTCTTAGGGTCCTACGAGCAGTACTTC. It is translated as CASSQVLGSYEQYF.

CDR3 nucleotides: TGTGCCAGCAGCCTACCAAGCGGGAGGCCTCGGAATGAGCAGTTCTTC. Translating gives CASSLPSGRPRNEQFF. This sequence joins TRBV7-9 and TRBJ2-1, with 9 nucleotides matching TRBD2. Germline CDR1 SEHNR, CDR2 FQNEAQ (reference sequence). CDR3 length equals 16 residues. With V trimmed by 5 bases and J by 7 bases, 12 bases remained unmatched.

V usage is TRBV20-1 and J usage is TRBJ1-2; the D is unclear. Germline values: CDR1 DFQATT, CDR2 SNEGSKA (reference sequence). V lost 3 bases to trimming and J lost 8 bases, with 10 bases between them. The CDR3 sequence is 11 residues long. CDR3 protein: CSASRPPGYTF. The CDR3 DNA is TGCAGTGCTAGTAGACCCCCGGGCTACACCTTC.

J is TRBJ1-4 and V is TRBV29-1, with TRBD1 matching over 8 bases. This CDR3 is 16 amino acids long. The V and J ends lost 3 bases and 10 bases, in that order; junction bases with no gene match: 16. Looked up from germline, CDR1 is SQVTM and CDR2 is ANQGSEA. CDR3 region: CSVEENRTGRRGKLFF. The CDR3, as DNA: TGCAGCGTTGAGGAGAACCGGACAGGGAGAAGGGGAAAACTGTTTTTT.